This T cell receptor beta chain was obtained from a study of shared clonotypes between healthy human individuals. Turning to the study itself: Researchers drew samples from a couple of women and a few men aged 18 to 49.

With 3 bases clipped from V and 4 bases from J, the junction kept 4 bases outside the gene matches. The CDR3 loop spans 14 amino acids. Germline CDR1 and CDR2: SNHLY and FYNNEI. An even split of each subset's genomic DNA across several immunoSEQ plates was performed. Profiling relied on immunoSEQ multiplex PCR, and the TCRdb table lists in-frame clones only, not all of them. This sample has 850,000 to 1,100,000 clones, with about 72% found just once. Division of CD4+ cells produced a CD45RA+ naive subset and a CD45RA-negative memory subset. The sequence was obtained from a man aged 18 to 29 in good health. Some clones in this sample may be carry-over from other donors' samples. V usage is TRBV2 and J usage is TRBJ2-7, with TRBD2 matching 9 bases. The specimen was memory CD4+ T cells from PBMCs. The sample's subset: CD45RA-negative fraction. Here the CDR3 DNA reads TGTGCCAGCAGTGAGGTAGCGGGAGCATACGAGCAGTACTTC. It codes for CASSEVAGAYEQYF.